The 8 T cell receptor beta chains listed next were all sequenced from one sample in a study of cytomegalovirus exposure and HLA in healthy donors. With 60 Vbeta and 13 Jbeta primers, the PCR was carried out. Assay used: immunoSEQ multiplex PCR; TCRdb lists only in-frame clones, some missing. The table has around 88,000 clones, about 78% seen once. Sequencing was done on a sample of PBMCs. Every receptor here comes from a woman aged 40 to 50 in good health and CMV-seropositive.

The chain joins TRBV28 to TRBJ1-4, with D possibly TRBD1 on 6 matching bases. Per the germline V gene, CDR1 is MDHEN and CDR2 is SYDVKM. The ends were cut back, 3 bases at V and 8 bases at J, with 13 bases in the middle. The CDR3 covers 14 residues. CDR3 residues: CASSFSRGGEKLFF. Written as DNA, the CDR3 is TGTGCCAGCAGTTTTTCTAGGGGGGGAGAAAAACTGTTTTTT.

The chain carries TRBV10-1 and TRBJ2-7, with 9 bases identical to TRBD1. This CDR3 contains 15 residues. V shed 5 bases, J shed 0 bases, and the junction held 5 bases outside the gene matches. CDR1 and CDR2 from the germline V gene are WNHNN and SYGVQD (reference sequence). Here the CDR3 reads CASSRDRASSYEQYF. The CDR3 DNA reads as TGCGCCAGCAGTCGGGACAGGGCCAGCTCCTACGAGCAGTACTTC.

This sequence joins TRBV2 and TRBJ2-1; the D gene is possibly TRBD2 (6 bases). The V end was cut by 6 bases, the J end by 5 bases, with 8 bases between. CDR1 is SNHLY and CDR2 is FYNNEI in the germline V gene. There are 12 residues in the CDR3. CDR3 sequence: CASREGNNEQFF. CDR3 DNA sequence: TGTGCCAGCAGGGAGGGAAACAATGAGCAGTTCTTC.

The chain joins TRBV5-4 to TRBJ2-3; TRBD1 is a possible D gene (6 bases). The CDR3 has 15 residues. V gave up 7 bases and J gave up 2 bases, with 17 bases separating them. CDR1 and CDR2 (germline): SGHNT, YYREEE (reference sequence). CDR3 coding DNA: TGTGCCAGCGGCGCTCAGGGGCTAAACACAGATACGCAGTATTTT. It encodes CASGAQGLNTDTQYF.

The CDR3 coding sequence is TGTGCCAGCAGTGAAGCCGGAGACGCCCAGTACTTC. This encodes CASSEAGDAQYF. The genes are TRBV6-1 and TRBJ2-5; no firm D call. Germline V gene data show CDR1 as MNHNS and CDR2 as SASEGT. The CDR3 has 12 amino acids. V gave up 0 bases and J gave up 9 bases, with 8 bases separating them.

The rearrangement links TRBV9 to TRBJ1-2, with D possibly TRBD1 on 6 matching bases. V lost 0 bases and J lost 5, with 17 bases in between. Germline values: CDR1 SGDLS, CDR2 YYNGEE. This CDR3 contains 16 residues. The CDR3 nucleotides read TGTGCCAGCAGCGTAGCCACCTCAGCGACAGGTTATGGCTACACCTTC. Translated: CASSVATSATGYGYTF. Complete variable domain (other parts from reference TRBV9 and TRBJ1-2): DSGVTQTPKHLITATGQRVTLRCSPRSGDLSVYWYQQSLDQGLQFLIQYYNGEERAKGNILERFSAQQFPDLHSELNLSSLELGDSALYFCASSVATSATGYGYTFGSGTRLTVV.

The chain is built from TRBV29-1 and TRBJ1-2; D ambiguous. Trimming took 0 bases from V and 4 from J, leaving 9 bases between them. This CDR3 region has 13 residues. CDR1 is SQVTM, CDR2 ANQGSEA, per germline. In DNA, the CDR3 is TGCAGCGTTGAAGATCCCGGGATCTATGGCTACACCTTC. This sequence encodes CSVEDPGIYGYTF.

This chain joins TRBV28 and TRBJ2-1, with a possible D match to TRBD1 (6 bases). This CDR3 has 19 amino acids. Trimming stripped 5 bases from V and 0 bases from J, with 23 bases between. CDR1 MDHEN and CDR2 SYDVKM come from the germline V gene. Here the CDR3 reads CASSSDRRDYTSSYNEQFF. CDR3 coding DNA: TGTGCCAGCAGTAGTGACAGGAGAGACTACACTAGCTCCTACAATGAGCAGTTCTTC.